This T cell receptor (gamma chain) was found in a study of Vδ1+ human thymocytes. Study-level results: TRD repertoires were essentially private, unlike widely shared TRG clonotypes. Bulk data may be misread because of unexpected Vdelta2 sequences. Unlike peripheral blood Vdelta1+ controls, thymic delta-chain sequences included roughly 18% Vdelta2 and few Vdelta3. Thymic TRG and TRD repertoires appeared highly polyclonal, with Gaussian CDR3 length distributions.

As for this clone: Its antigen is undetermined. Distinct nucleotide sequences in the sample also encode this CDR3.

RNA was extracted from the cells and then reverse transcribed. Pooled V-gene forward primers with one constant-region reverse primer generated the CDR3 amplicons by multiplex PCR. TCRdb re-processed the multiplex PCR reads via CATT. The sample lists roughly 11,000 gamma-chain clones, roughly 45% occurring once. From germline, CDR1 is VTNTFY and CDR2 YDVSTARD (reference sequence). The CDR3 consists of 12 residues. Germline trimming cut 0 bases from V and 9 bases from J; bases unmatched to any gene: 5. The sorted cells were CD3+ Vdelta1+ Vdelta2- thymocytes from alphabeta-depleted thymus. The TCR originated in a boy under two years old who had congenital heart surgery. The rearrangement links TRGV3 to TRGJ1 or TRGJ2. Matching the DNA to germline supplied the J gene, which TCRdb does not give. The sample consisted of Vdelta1+ gamma-delta thymocytes from the thymus. The subset denotes: FACS-sorted CD3+ TCRalphabeta- TCRVdelta1+ TCRVdelta2- thymocytes. The CDR3 spells CATWDRRPKKLF. CDR3 sequence (DNA): TGTGCCACCTGGGACAGGCGGCCTAAGAAACTCTTT.